This is a list of T cell receptor beta chains from one sample in a study of shared clonotypes between healthy human individuals. Only in-frame clones appear in the TCRdb table, and some are missing; sequencing was by immunoSEQ multiplex PCR. The table records around 2,000,000 clones, 95% of them present only once. The sequenced sample consisted of naive CD4+ T cells sorted from blood. The source is a man between 18 and 29 years old in good health. CDR3s include the opening cysteine and the closing phenylalanine or tryptophan. Fields, in order: CDR3 protein, CDR3 DNA, clone size, J gene, V gene, D gene. D genes are given only for firm matches. Size tells how often a clone was seen (once, few, many) or the class of an expanded clone, and some rows leave it out.

CDR3aa: CASSLGSPGIAGELFF; CDR3nt: TGTGCCAGCAGCTTAGGGTCCCCAGGCATCGCCGGGGAGCTGTTTTTT; abundance: .; j_gene: TRBJ2-2; v_gene: TRBV7-9; d_gene: .
CDR3aa: CASSYRGGNEKLFF; CDR3nt: TGTGCCAGCAGTTACCGGGGCGGGAATGAAAAACTGTTTTTT; abundance: once; j_gene: TRBJ1-4; v_gene: TRBV6-6; d_gene: .
CDR3aa: CASSLPSSYNSPLHF; CDR3nt: TGTGCCAGCAGTTTGCCCTCGAGCTATAATTCACCCCTCCACTTT; abundance: .; j_gene: TRBJ1-6; v_gene: TRBV28; d_gene: .
CDR3aa: CASSRQGTDSYEQYF; CDR3nt: TGTGCCAGCAGCCGACAGGGGACTGACTCCTACGAGCAGTACTTC; abundance: .; j_gene: TRBJ2-7; v_gene: TRBV7-2; d_gene: TRBD1
CDR3aa: CASSVGLAGTNEQFF; CDR3nt: TGCGCCAGCAGCGTGGGACTAGCGGGAACCAATGAGCAGTTCTTC; abundance: .; j_gene: TRBJ2-1; v_gene: TRBV5-1; d_gene: TRBD2
CDR3aa: CASSLARTGELFF; CDR3nt: TGTGCCAGCAGCCTAGCGAGGACCGGGGAGCTGTTTTTT; abundance: .; j_gene: TRBJ2-2; v_gene: TRBV4-2; d_gene: .
CDR3aa: CASGPIPGGSTEAFF; CDR3nt: TGCGCCAGCGGACCTATCCCGGGGGGCTCTACTGAAGCTTTCTTT; abundance: .; j_gene: TRBJ1-1; v_gene: TRBV5-1; d_gene: .
CDR3aa: CASSLTPTVPSNEQFF; CDR3nt: TGTGCCAGCAGCTTAACGCCGACTGTCCCGTCCAATGAGCAGTTCTTC; abundance: .; j_gene: TRBJ2-1; v_gene: TRBV7-3; d_gene: .
CDR3aa: CASSLGRTGGLGSGTSYEQYF; CDR3nt: TGCGCCAGCAGCTTGGGTCGGACAGGGGGCCTTGGTAGCGGGACCTCCTACGAGCAGTACTTC; abundance: .; j_gene: TRBJ2-7; v_gene: TRBV5-1; d_gene: TRBD1
CDR3aa: CASGTSYEQYF; CDR3nt: TGTGCCAGCGGCACCTCCTACGAGCAGTACTTC; abundance: .; j_gene: TRBJ2-7; v_gene: TRBV7-2; d_gene: .
CDR3aa: CSVQAVSPHEQYF; CDR3nt: TGCAGCGTTCAGGCAGTATCACCGCACGAGCAGTACTTC; abundance: .; j_gene: TRBJ2-7; v_gene: TRBV29-1; d_gene: .
CDR3aa: CASSLGGQAESPLHF; CDR3nt: TGTGCCAGCAGCTTAGGGGGACAGGCGGAGTCACCCCTCCACTTT; abundance: .; j_gene: TRBJ1-6; v_gene: TRBV7-2; d_gene: TRBD1
CDR3aa: CASSIEDGYEQYF; CDR3nt: TGTGCCAGTAGTATCGAGGACGGGTACGAGCAGTACTTC; abundance: .; j_gene: TRBJ2-7; v_gene: TRBV19; d_gene: .
CDR3aa: CASSDRGENTEAFF; CDR3nt: TGTGCCAGCAGCGACAGGGGGGAGAACACTGAAGCTTTCTTT; abundance: .; j_gene: TRBJ1-1; v_gene: TRBV6-6; d_gene: TRBD1
CDR3aa: CASSLGYRGRRHNSPLHF; CDR3nt: TGTGCCAGCAGCTTAGGGTACAGGGGGCGTCGGCATAATTCACCCCTCCACTTT; abundance: .; j_gene: TRBJ1-6; v_gene: TRBV11-3; d_gene: TRBD1
CDR3aa: CAISESRGYGYTF; CDR3nt: TGTGCCATCAGTGAGTCAAGGGGCTATGGCTACACCTTC; abundance: once; j_gene: TRBJ1-2; v_gene: TRBV10-3; d_gene: .
CDR3aa: CASSHRTSGRTYEQYF; CDR3nt: TGCGCCAGCAGCCACAGGACTAGCGGGAGAACCTACGAGCAGTACTTC; abundance: once; j_gene: TRBJ2-7; v_gene: TRBV4-3; d_gene: TRBD2
CDR3aa: CASSIRSGNTIYF; CDR3nt: TGTGCCAGTAGTATACGTTCCGGAAACACCATATATTTT; abundance: .; j_gene: TRBJ1-3; v_gene: TRBV19; d_gene: .
CDR3aa: CASTRDQAGNTEAFF; CDR3nt: TGTGCCAGCACAAGAGACCAGGCGGGGAACACTGAAGCTTTCTTT; abundance: .; j_gene: TRBJ1-1; v_gene: TRBV2; d_gene: .
CDR3aa: CASKAGTGSYGYTF; CDR3nt: TGTGCCAGCAAAGCCGGGACAGGGAGCTATGGCTACACCTTC; abundance: .; j_gene: TRBJ1-2; v_gene: TRBV6-4; d_gene: TRBD1
CDR3aa: CASSLGHQSSYEQYF; CDR3nt: TGTGCCAGCAGTTTAGGACACCAAAGCTCCTACGAGCAGTACTTC; abundance: .; j_gene: TRBJ2-7; v_gene: TRBV7-6; d_gene: .
CDR3aa: CASSPRLGANTGELFF; CDR3nt: TGTGCCAGCAGCCCAAGACTAGGCGCGAACACCGGGGAGCTGTTTTTT; abundance: .; j_gene: TRBJ2-2; v_gene: TRBV5-4; d_gene: .
CDR3aa: CASSPHRVGPEAFF; CDR3nt: TGTGCCAGCTCACCACACAGGGTAGGGCCCGAAGCTTTCTTT; abundance: .; j_gene: TRBJ1-1; v_gene: TRBV18; d_gene: .
CDR3aa: CASSSSTVRGTEAFF; CDR3nt: TGTGCCAGCAGCTCGAGTACAGTTAGGGGCACTGAAGCTTTCTTT; abundance: .; j_gene: TRBJ1-1; v_gene: TRBV5-4; d_gene: .
CDR3aa: CASSSGGIVREAFF; CDR3nt: TGTGCCAGCAGCTCCGGGGGTATAGTCAGGGAAGCTTTCTTT; abundance: .; j_gene: TRBJ1-1; v_gene: TRBV11-2; d_gene: .
CDR3aa: CASSFMADSRNEQFF; CDR3nt: TGTGCCAGCAGCTTTATGGCGGACTCTAGAAATGAGCAGTTCTTC; abundance: .; j_gene: TRBJ2-1; v_gene: TRBV7-2; d_gene: .
CDR3aa: CATRNYGTGMSEQYF; CDR3nt: TGTGCCACGCGGAATTACGGGACAGGGATGAGCGAGCAGTACTTC; abundance: .; j_gene: TRBJ2-7; v_gene: TRBV15; d_gene: TRBD1
CDR3aa: CASSLVGPYGYTF; CDR3nt: TGTGCCAGCAGTTTAGTGGGACCTTATGGCTACACCTTC; abundance: .; j_gene: TRBJ1-2; v_gene: TRBV28; d_gene: .
CDR3aa: CASSRGGADTEAFF; CDR3nt: TGTGCCAGCAGTCGAGGGGGCGCGGACACTGAAGCTTTCTTT; abundance: .; j_gene: TRBJ1-1; v_gene: TRBV6-5; d_gene: TRBD1
CDR3aa: CASSPQSGQGDRTGELFF; CDR3nt: TGTGCCAGCAGCCCCCAAAGTGGGCAGGGAGATCGCACCGGGGAGCTGTTTTTT; abundance: .; j_gene: TRBJ2-2; v_gene: TRBV11-3; d_gene: .